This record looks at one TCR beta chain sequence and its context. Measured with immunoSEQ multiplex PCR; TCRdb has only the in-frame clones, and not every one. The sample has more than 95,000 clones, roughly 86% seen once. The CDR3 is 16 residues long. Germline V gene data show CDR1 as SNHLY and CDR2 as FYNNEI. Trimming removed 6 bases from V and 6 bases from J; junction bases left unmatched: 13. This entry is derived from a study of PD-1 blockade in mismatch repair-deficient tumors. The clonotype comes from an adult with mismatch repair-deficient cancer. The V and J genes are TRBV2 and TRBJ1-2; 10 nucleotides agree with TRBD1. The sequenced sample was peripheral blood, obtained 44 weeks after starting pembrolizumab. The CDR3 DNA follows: TGTGCCAGCAGGCGGACAGGGGGTGTAGTCGCAGATGGCTACACCTTC. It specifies CASRRTGGVVADGYTF.